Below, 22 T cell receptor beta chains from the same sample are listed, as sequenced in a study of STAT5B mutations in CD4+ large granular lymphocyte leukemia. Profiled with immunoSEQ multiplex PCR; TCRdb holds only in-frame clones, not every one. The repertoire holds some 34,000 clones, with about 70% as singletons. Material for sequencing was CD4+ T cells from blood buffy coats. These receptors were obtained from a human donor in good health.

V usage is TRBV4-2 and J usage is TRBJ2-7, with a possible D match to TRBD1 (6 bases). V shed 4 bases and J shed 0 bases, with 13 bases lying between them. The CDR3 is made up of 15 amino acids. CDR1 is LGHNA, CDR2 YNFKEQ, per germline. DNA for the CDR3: TGTGCCAGCAGCCCGACAGGCCAGAGCTCCTACGAGCAGTACTTC. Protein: CASSPTGQSSYEQYF.

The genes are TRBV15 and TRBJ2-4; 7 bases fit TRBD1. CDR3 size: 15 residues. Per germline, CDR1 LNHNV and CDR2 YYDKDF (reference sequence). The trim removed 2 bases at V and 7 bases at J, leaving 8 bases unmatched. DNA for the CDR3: TGTGCCACCAGCAGATTTGGGACAGCCCCCAACATTCAGTACTTC. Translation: CATSRFGTAPNIQYF.

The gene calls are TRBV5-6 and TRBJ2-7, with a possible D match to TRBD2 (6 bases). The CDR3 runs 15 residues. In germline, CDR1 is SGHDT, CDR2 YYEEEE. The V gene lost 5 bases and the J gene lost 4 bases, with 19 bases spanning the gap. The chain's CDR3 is CASSLSGRGRYEQYF. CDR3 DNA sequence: TGTGCCAGCAGTTTGTCTGGGCGGGGTCGGTACGAGCAGTACTTC. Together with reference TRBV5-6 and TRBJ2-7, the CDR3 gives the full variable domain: DAGVTQSPTHLIKTRGQQVTLRCSPKSGHDTVSWYQQALGQGPQFIFQYYEEEERQRGNFPDRFSGHQFPNYSSELNVNALLLGDSALYLCASSLSGRGRYEQYFGPGTRLTVT.

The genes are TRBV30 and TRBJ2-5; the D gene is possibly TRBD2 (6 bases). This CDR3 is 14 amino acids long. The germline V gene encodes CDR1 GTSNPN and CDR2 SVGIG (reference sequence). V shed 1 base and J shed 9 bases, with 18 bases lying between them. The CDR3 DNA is TGTGCCTGGAGTGGGGGGTCTAGCCGGGGGTCCCAGTACTTC. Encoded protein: CAWSGGSSRGSQYF.

CDR3 DNA: TGTGCCAGCAGTGATAGGGCCCAGATAAACACTGAAGCTTTCTTT. Protein product: CASSDRAQINTEAFF. The chain combines TRBV6-1 with TRBJ1-1, with D unclear. Germline CDR1 and CDR2: MNHNS and SASEGT. V was shortened by 3 bases and J by 2 bases, with 13 bases between the two germline ends. This CDR3 is 15 amino acids long.

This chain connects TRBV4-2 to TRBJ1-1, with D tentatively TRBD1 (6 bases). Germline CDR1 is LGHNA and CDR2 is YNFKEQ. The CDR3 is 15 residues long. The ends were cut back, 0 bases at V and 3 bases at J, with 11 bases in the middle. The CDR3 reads CASSQDPAGDTEAFF. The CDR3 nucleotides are TGTGCCAGCAGCCAAGATCCGGCAGGGGACACTGAAGCTTTCTTT.

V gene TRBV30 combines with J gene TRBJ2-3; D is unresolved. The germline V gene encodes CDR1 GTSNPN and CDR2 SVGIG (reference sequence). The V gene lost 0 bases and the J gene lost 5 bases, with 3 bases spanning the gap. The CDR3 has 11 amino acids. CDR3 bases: TGTGCCTGGAGTGTTGGAGATACGCAGTATTTT. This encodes CAWSVGDTQYF. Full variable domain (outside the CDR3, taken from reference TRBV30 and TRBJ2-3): SQTIHQWPATLVQPVGSPLSLECTVEGTSNPNLYWYRQAAGRGLQLLFYSVGIGQISSEVPQNLSASRPQDRQFILSSKKLLLSDSGFYLCAWSVGDTQYFGPGTRLTVL.

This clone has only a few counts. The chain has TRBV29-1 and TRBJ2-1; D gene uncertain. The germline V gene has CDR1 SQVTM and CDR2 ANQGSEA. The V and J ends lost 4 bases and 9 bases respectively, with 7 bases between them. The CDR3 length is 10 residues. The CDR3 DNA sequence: TGCAGCGTTGGAAGGGCTGAGCAGTTCTTC. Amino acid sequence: CSVGRAEQFF.

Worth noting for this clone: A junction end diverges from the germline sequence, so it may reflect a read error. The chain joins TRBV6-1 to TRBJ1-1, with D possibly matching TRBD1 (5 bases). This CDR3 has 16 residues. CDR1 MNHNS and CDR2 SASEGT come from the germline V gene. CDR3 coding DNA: TGTGCCAGCAGCGAAGAGAGGCCCACCGCAGGGACTGAAGCTTTCTTT. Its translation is CASSEERPTAGTEAFF.

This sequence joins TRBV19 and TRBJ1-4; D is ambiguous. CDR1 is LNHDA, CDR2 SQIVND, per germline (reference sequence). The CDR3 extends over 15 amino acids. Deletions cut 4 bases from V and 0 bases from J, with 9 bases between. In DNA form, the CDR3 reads TGTGCCAGTAGTACCCCCAGTGCAACTAATGAAAAACTGTTTTTT. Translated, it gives CASSTPSATNEKLFF.

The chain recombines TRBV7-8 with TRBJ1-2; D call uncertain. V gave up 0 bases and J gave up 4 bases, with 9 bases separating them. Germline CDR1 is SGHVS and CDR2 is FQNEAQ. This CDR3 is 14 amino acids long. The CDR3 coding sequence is TGTGCCAGCAGCTTAGCGGATACCCTCTATGGCTACACCTTC. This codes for CASSLADTLYGYTF.

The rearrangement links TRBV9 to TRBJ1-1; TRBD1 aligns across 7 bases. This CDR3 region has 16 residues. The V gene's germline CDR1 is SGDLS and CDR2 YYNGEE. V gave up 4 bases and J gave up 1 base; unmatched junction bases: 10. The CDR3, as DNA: TGTGCCAGCAGCCTCTTTGACAGGGCCGGGAACACTGAAGCTTTCTTT. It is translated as CASSLFDRAGNTEAFF.

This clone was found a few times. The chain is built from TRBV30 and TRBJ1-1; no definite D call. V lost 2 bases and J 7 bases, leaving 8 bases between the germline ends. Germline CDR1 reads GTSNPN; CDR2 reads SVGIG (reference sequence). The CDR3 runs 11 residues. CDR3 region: CAWSSQYEAFF. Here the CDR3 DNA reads TGTGCCTGGAGTTCCCAGTATGAAGCTTTCTTT.

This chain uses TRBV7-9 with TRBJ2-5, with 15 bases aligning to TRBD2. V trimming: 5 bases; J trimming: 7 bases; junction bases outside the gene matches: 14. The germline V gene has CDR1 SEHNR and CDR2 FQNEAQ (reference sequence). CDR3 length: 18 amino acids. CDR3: CASSPSDLGLAGGRTQYF. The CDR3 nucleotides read TGTGCCAGCAGCCCTAGCGACCTGGGACTAGCGGGGGGCAGGACCCAGTACTTC.

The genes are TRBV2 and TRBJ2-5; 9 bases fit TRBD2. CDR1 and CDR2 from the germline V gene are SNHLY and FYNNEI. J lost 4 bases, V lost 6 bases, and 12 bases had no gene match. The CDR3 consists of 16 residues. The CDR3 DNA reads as TGTGCCAGCAGGGACCGTGGCGGCGGGGGGGCAGAGACCCAGTACTTC. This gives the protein CASRDRGGGGAETQYF.

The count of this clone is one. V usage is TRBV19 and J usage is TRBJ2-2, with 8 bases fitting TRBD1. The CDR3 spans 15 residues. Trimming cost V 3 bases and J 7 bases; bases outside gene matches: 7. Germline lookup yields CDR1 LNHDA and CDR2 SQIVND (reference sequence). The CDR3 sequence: CASSMVNRGNGELFF. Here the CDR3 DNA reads TGTGCCAGTAGTATGGTCAACAGGGGGAACGGGGAGCTGTTTTTT.

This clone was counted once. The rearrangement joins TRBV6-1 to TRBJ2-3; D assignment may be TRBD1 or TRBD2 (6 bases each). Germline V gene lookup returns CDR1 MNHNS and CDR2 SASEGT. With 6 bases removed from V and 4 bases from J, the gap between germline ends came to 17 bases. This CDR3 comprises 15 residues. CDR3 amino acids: CASREGGLRADTQYF. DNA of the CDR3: TGTGCCAGCAGGGAGGGGGGCCTTAGGGCAGATACGCAGTATTTT.

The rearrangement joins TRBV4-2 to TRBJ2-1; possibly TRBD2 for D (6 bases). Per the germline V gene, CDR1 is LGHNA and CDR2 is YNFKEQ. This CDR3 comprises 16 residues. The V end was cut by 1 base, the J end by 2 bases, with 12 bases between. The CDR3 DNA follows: TGTGCCAGCAGCCAAGGGGGCGGGGAGACCTACAATGAGCAGTTCTTC. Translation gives CASSQGGGETYNEQFF.

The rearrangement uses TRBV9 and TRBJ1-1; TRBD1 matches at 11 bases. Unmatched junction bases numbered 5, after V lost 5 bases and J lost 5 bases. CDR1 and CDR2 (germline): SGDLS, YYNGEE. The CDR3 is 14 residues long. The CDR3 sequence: CASSRGQGATEAFF. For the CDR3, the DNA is TGTGCCAGCAGTAGAGGACAGGGGGCTACTGAAGCTTTCTTT.

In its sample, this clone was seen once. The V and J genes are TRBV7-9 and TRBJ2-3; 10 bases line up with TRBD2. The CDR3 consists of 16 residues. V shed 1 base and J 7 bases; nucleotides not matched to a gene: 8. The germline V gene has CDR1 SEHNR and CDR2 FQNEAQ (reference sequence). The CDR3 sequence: CASSLDSSGGGYTQYF. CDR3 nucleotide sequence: TGTGCCAGCAGCTTAGATTCTAGCGGGGGCGGATATACGCAGTATTTT.

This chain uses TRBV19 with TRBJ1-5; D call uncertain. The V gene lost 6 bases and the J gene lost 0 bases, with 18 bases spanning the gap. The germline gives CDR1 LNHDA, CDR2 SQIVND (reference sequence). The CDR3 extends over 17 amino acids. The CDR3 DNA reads TGTGCCAGTAGAACAGCGAACTCGCGCTATAGCAATCAGCCCCAGCATTTT. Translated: CASRTANSRYSNQPQHF.

The CDR3, as DNA: TGCGCCAGCAGGCGATACGGGGGGCTCAACTACGAGCAGTACTTC. Residues: CASRRYGGLNYEQYF. The chain recombines TRBV5-1 with TRBJ2-7, with D perhaps matching TRBD2 (7 bases). Trimming took off 5 bases at V and 3 bases at J, with 18 bases between the two ends. The CDR3 sequence is 15 residues long. Germline V gene sequence: CDR1 SGHRS, CDR2 YFSETQ.